This T cell receptor (beta chain) originates from a study of blood T cell repertoires in COVID-19. Study details: PBMCs, B-cell-depleted T cells, or T cells were the source of the cDNA or gDNA that made up the material.

Authors' processing steps: Estimated nucleated cell counts came from reference gene primer amplification. The method was immunoSEQ multiplex PCR; TCRdb's version includes in-frame clones alone and lacks a portion of them. That table supplies the V and J calls and clone size; D and trimming were determined from the DNA. The sample lists around 300,000 clones; roughly 84% were seen once. The V gene's germline CDR1 is MDHEN and CDR2 SYDVKM. Trimming at V came to 3 bases and at J to 10 bases, leaving 8 bases not matched to a gene. CDR3 length equals 15 residues. The TCR was taken from a man over 45 with active or convalescent COVID-19. Sequenced input: peripheral blood. The chain carries TRBV28 and TRBJ2-3, with TRBD2 identical over 12 bases. The DNA of the CDR3 is TGTGCCAGCAGTTTCGGACTAGCGGGGTACTATCCGCAGTATTTT. Translation gives CASSFGLAGYYPQYF.